A selection of T cell receptor beta chains follows, all from one sample in a study of T cell responses to AZD1222 COVID-19 vaccine. Assay: immunoSEQ multiplex PCR; the TCRdb copy retains only in-frame clones and omits some. The data hold around 110,000 clones, with over 75% observed a single time. The sequencing used peripheral blood, collected on day 0 of AZD1222 vaccination. The origin of the receptors is an adult in good health. Both conserved end residues are part of each CDR3. Fields, in order: D gene, CDR3 length, J gene, V gene, CDR3 protein, CDR3 DNA. A D gene is named only where the DNA matches it firmly.

D gene: TRBD1; CDR3 length: 13; J gene: TRBJ2-5; V gene: TRBV11-3; CDR3 protein: CASSYGQGKTQYF; CDR3 DNA: TGTGCCAGCAGCTACGGACAGGGAAAGACCCAGTACTTC
D gene: TRBD1; CDR3 length: 13; J gene: TRBJ1-2; V gene: TRBV15; CDR3 protein: CATSRNTGVGYTF; CDR3 DNA: TGTGCCACCAGCAGGAACACAGGGGTTGGCTACACCTTC
D gene: NA; CDR3 length: 14; J gene: TRBJ1-6; V gene: TRBV5-5; CDR3 protein: CASSLFQGNSPLHF; CDR3 DNA: TGTGCCAGCAGCTTGTTTCAGGGGAATTCACCCCTCCACTTT
D gene: NA; CDR3 length: 13; J gene: TRBJ2-1; V gene: TRBV12-3/TRBV12-4; CDR3 protein: CASSLNFNVEQFF; CDR3 DNA: TGTGCCAGCAGTTTAAACTTCAACGTTGAGCAGTTCTTC
D gene: NA; CDR3 length: 14; J gene: TRBJ1-5; V gene: TRBV19; CDR3 protein: CASSIRDRGQPQHF; CDR3 DNA: TGTGCCAGTAGTATCAGGGACCGGGGTCAGCCCCAGCATTTT
D gene: TRBD1; CDR3 length: 16; J gene: TRBJ1-6; V gene: TRBV19; CDR3 protein: CASSIGVGGASSPLHF; CDR3 DNA: TGTGCCAGTAGTATAGGGGTAGGGGGCGCTTCCTCACCCCTCCACTTT
D gene: NA; CDR3 length: 15; J gene: TRBJ2-1; V gene: TRBV3-1/TRBV3-2; CDR3 protein: CASSLFKWGNNEQFF; CDR3 DNA: TGTGCCAGCAGCCTTTTCAAGTGGGGGAACAATGAGCAGTTCTTC
D gene: TRBD1; CDR3 length: 14; J gene: TRBJ1-2; V gene: TRBV6-5; CDR3 protein: CASKQGSGNYGYTF; CDR3 DNA: TGTGCCAGCAAACAGGGGTCGGGAAACTATGGCTACACCTTC
D gene: NA; CDR3 length: 15; J gene: TRBJ1-6; V gene: TRBV13; CDR3 protein: CASMDGSSYNSPLHF; CDR3 DNA: TGTGCCAGCATGGACGGGAGCTCCTATAATTCACCCCTCCACTTT
D gene: NA; CDR3 length: 15; J gene: TRBJ2-5; V gene: TRBV30; CDR3 protein: CACSRGRAGSGVQYF; CDR3 DNA: TGTGCCTGCAGCCGGGGGCGAGCGGGGAGTGGGGTCCAGTACTTC
D gene: TRBD2; CDR3 length: 15; J gene: TRBJ2-1; V gene: TRBV19; CDR3 protein: CASSDGASGTNEQFF; CDR3 DNA: TGTGCCAGTAGTGATGGGGCTAGCGGGACAAATGAGCAGTTCTTC
D gene: NA; CDR3 length: 12; J gene: TRBJ2-7; V gene: TRBV10-3; CDR3 protein: CAIRGTGHEQYF; CDR3 DNA: TGTGCCATCAGAGGAACAGGGCACGAGCAGTACTTC
D gene: TRBD2; CDR3 length: 16; J gene: TRBJ2-5; V gene: TRBV5-1; CDR3 protein: CASSATPSGSQETQYF; CDR3 DNA: TGCGCCAGCAGCGCGACCCCTAGCGGGAGCCAAGAGACCCAGTACTTC